Below are 15 T cell receptor beta chains sequenced from a single sample in a study of cytomegalovirus exposure and HLA in healthy donors. A multiplex PCR was run with 60 Vbeta primers and 13 Jbeta primers. The repertoire was sequenced with immunoSEQ multiplex PCR; TCRdb's copy has only in-frame clones and lacks some. The sample has approximately 120,000 clones; around 75% are singletons. The sample comprised PBMCs. Receptors were obtained from a woman between 45 and 65 years old in good health and CMV-seropositive.

The table lists this clone with a few counts. The V and J genes are TRBV5-6 and TRBJ1-4, with 7 bases aligning to TRBD1. Per the germline V gene, CDR1 is SGHDT and CDR2 is YYEEEE. The length of the CDR3 is 12 residues. Trimming at V came to 2 bases and at J to 11 bases, leaving 3 bases not matched to a gene. The CDR3 protein is CASSFDRDKLFF. For the CDR3, the DNA is TGTGCCAGCAGCTTTGACAGGGACAAACTGTTTTTT.

The J gene is TRBJ1-5, the V gene TRBV6-4, with 7 positions matching TRBD1. This CDR3 is built from 15 residues. With 5 bases clipped from V and 5 bases from J, the junction kept 9 bases outside the gene matches. CDR1 and CDR2 from the germline V gene are MRHNA and SNTAGT. The CDR3 loop reads CASSQQPGGHQPQHF. The CDR3 DNA follows: TGTGCCAGCAGTCAACAGCCAGGGGGTCATCAGCCCCAGCATTTT.

The genes are TRBV29-1 and TRBJ2-5, with 8 nucleotides matching TRBD1. CDR1 SQVTM and CDR2 ANQGSEA come from the germline V gene. The J segment lost 2 bases and the V segment lost 8 bases, leaving 10 bases of the junction unmatched. The CDR3 length is 14 residues. The CDR3 bases are TGCAGCACCGGAACTGGGACAGGACAAGAGACCCAGTACTTC. The encoded protein is CSTGTGTGQETQYF.

J is TRBJ1-4 and V is TRBV4-1, with TRBD1 matching 7 bases. The CDR3 has 18 amino acids. After removal of 4 bases from V and 3 bases from J, the junction contained 14 bases not matched to a gene. CDR1 MGHRA and CDR2 YSYEKL come from the germline V gene. This CDR3 reads CASSPRWQGEAANEKLFF. CDR3 in DNA: TGCGCCAGCAGCCCTCGCTGGCAGGGGGAGGCGGCTAATGAAAAACTGTTTTTT.

This chain joins TRBV4-2 and TRBJ2-7; 8 bases agree with TRBD2. Germline CDR1 and CDR2: LGHNA and YNFKEQ. The CDR3 covers 18 residues. J was trimmed by 1 base and V by 1 base; bases with no gene match: 12. The CDR3 loop reads CASSQVLGGRRWSYEQYF. CDR3 coding DNA: TGTGCCAGCAGCCAAGTGTTAGGCGGGAGGAGGTGGTCCTACGAGCAGTACTTC.

V gene TRBV10-3 combines with J gene TRBJ2-7; TRBD1 matches at 12 bases. Germline CDR1 ENHRY, CDR2 SYGVKD. V shed 5 bases and J 5 bases; nucleotides not matched to a gene: 4. The CDR3 totals 14 residues. The CDR3 loop is CAISSGTGGHEQYF. The CDR3 DNA is TGTGCCATCAGTTCCGGGACAGGGGGCCACGAGCAGTACTTC.

The chain recombines TRBV29-1 with TRBJ1-2; 7 nucleotides match TRBD1. Trimming removed 5 bases from V and 8 bases from J; junction bases left unmatched: 8. Germline assignment: CDR1 SQVTM and CDR2 ANQGSEA. The CDR3 sequence is 12 residues long. The CDR3 DNA is TGCAGCGTTCTAGGACAGGCAGGCGGCTACACCTTC. Protein sequence: CSVLGQAGGYTF.

This clone has more than one count but fewer than ten. The chain recombines TRBV9 with TRBJ1-2; TRBD1 is a possible D gene (5 bases). CDR1 SGDLS and CDR2 YYNGEE come from the germline V gene. This CDR3 is built from 14 residues. The germline V and J ends were trimmed by 4 bases and 4 bases, with 14 bases remaining between them. The CDR3 nucleotides read TGTGCCAGCAGCCCCAGACAGACTAGCTATGGCTACACCTTC. It translates to CASSPRQTSYGYTF.

The chain is built from TRBV7-9 and TRBJ2-7; unclear D gene. Germline V gene lookup returns CDR1 SEHNR and CDR2 FQNEAQ (reference sequence). Trimming shortened V by 5 bases and J by 5 bases, and 10 bases separated the two germline ends. The CDR3 length is 12 residues. The CDR3 here is CASSPRHHEQYF. The CDR3 region has the DNA TGTGCCAGCAGCCCCCGACACCACGAGCAGTACTTC.

Only one count was recorded for this clone. The chain employs TRBV29-1 and TRBJ2-2; the D gene is possibly TRBD1 (6 bases). The germline V gene encodes CDR1 SQVTM and CDR2 ANQGSEA. Trimming removed 6 bases at V and 1 base at J, with 12 bases between. The CDR3 is 14 residues long. The CDR3 spells CSVETGQNTGELFF. The CDR3 DNA reads as TGCAGCGTGGAGACGGGACAGAACACCGGGGAGCTGTTTTTT.

The chain couples TRBV5-1 to TRBJ1-2; possible D gene TRBD1, 5 bases. V was shortened by 0 bases and J by 3 bases, with 12 bases between the two germline ends. Germline-derived CDR1 and CDR2 are SGHRS and YFSETQ. The CDR3 has 15 residues. The CDR3 region is CASSLVGAWDYGYTF. The CDR3 DNA is TGCGCCAGCAGCTTGGTTGGGGCCTGGGACTATGGCTACACCTTC.

The rearrangement joins TRBV4-1 to TRBJ2-3, with a tentative D call TRBD2 (6 bases). The CDR3 extends over 20 amino acids. Germline V gene data show CDR1 as MGHRA and CDR2 as YSYEKL. The V end lost 0 bases, the J end lost 3 bases, and 25 bases lay between the germline ends. The CDR3 sequence: CASSQEGLGGTPWITDTQYF. For the CDR3, the DNA is TGCGCCAGCAGCCAAGAAGGTCTCGGAGGGACCCCCTGGATAACAGATACGCAGTATTTT.

The chain recombines TRBV2 with TRBJ2-6, with D unclear. Trimming took off 7 bases at V and 0 bases at J, with 7 bases between the two ends. The V gene's germline CDR1 is SNHLY and CDR2 FYNNEI. The CDR3 contains 14 residues. In DNA, the CDR3 is TGTGCCAGCACTGTATTCTCTGGGGCCAACGTCCTGACTTTC. It yields the protein CASTVFSGANVLTF.

The rearrangement uses TRBV7-2 and TRBJ2-7; weak D call: TRBD2 (6 bases). This CDR3 is built from 16 residues. With 0 bases removed from V and 0 bases from J, the gap between germline ends came to 12 bases. Germline CDR1 reads SGHTA; CDR2 reads FQGNSA. As DNA, the CDR3 is TGTGCCAGCAGCTTAGCTTGGGACGGGAGCTCCTACGAGCAGTACTTC. It codes for CASSLAWDGSSYEQYF.

The genes are TRBV5-4 and TRBJ2-3; 8 bases line up with TRBD2. From germline, CDR1 is SGHNT and CDR2 YYREEE (reference sequence). V shed 7 bases, J shed 5 bases, and the junction held 12 bases outside the gene matches. The CDR3 covers 15 residues. CDR3 sequence reads: CASSSPREGGDTQYF. The CDR3 DNA reads as TGTGCCAGCTCCTCCCCCCGGGAGGGCGGAGATACGCAGTATTTT.